This TCR beta chain was recovered during a study of blood T cell repertoires in COVID-19. Study as a whole: The United States, Italy and Spain supplied acute and convalescent COVID-19 samples.

Profiling relied on immunoSEQ multiplex PCR, and the TCRdb table lists in-frame clones only, not all of them. The sample gives some 190,000 clones, about 80% of which show up once; about an eighth is in the top ten. The CDR3 length is 14 residues. J lost 3 bases, V lost 9 bases, and 6 bases had no gene match. CDR1 SGHAT and CDR2 FQNNGV come from the germline V gene. The sequence was collected from a man aged 60-69 years who had been exposed to COVID-19. J is TRBJ2-7 and V is TRBV11-2; TRBD2 matches at 12 bases. What was sequenced was PBMCs or T cells enriched from blood (not recorded which). The CDR3 here is CASHGLAGNYEQYF. The CDR3, as DNA: TGTGCCAGTCACGGACTAGCGGGAAACTACGAGCAGTACTTC.